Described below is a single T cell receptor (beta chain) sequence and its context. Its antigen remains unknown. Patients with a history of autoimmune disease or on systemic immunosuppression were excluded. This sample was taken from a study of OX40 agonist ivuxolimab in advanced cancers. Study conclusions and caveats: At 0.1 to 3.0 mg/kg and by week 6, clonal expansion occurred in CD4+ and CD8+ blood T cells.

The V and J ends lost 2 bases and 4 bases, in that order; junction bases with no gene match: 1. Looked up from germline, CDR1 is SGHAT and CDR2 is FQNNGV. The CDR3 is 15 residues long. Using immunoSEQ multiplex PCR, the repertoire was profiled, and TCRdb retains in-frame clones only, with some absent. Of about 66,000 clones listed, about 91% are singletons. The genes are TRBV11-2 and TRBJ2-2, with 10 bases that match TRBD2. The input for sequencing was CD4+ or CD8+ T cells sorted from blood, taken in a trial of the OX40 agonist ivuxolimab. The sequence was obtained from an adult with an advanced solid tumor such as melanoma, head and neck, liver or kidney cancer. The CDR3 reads CASSLLAGVTGELFF. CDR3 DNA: TGTGCCAGCAGCTTACTAGCGGGAGTCACCGGGGAGCTGTTTTTT. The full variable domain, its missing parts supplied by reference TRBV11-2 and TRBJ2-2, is EAGVAQSPRYKIIEKRQSVAFWCNPISGHATLYWYQQILGQGPKLLIQFQNNGVVDDSQLPKDRFSAERLKGVDSTLKIQPAKLEDSAVYLCASSLLAGVTGELFFGEGSRLTVL.